There are many counts of the clone carrying this TCR beta chain. Its antigen remains unidentified. The data were taken from a study of CD8 T cells in ankylosing spondylitis. Study-level points and caveats: Among TCR beta sequences, a motif of fewer than 10 highly homologous variants appeared characteristic of ankylosing spondylitis blood. According to the report, clones linked to the disease were significantly enriched in matched synovial fluid samples taken from ankylosing spondylitis patients.

Libraries for TCR beta were made by quantitative 5'-RACE with molecular barcodes. TCRdb passed the 5' RACE reads through MiXCR, listing each CDR3 protein once. The data show 200,000 to 250,000 distinct CDR3 sequences, 7% to 8% seen once. The receptor was isolated from a male donor with ankylosing spondylitis. Sequences were obtained from blood, either unsorted or a sorted T cell fraction (not recorded which).

CDR3 loop: CAISIQGPNNEQFF. For the CDR3, the DNA is TGTGCCATCAGTATACAGGGTCCAAACAATGAGCAGTTCTTC. V and J are TRBV10-3 and TRBJ2-1; a weak D match, TRBD1 (6 bases). V lost 5 bases to trimming and J lost 5 bases, with 13 bases between them. This CDR3 is built from 14 residues. Germline values: CDR1 ENHRY, CDR2 SYGVKD.